This T cell receptor beta chain was obtained from a study of blood T cell repertoires in COVID-19. Per the authors' pipeline: Amplification of reference gene primers was used by the study to estimate nucleated cell counts. Measured with immunoSEQ multiplex PCR; TCRdb has only the in-frame clones, and not every one. The V and J calls and clone size come from that table; D and trimming were worked out from the DNA. The data contain approximately 80,000 clones, 88% of them seen just once; the ten biggest clones take up about 9.6%. The V and J ends lost 3 bases and 4 bases, in that order; junction bases with no gene match: 3. CDR3 size: 15 residues. CDR1 is SGHTA and CDR2 is FQGNSA in the germline V gene.

This clonotype was sampled from a human donor in a cohort sampled during active COVID-19. What was sequenced was peripheral blood. J is TRBJ2-1 and V is TRBV7-2, with 10 bases aligning to TRBD2. The CDR3 DNA is TGTGCCAGCAGCTTTTCTAGCGGGGGTTACAATGAGCAGTTCTTC. It codes for CASSFSSGGYNEQFF.